The 22 T cell receptor beta chains reported below all come from one sample, sequenced in a study of blood T cells in healthy people across ages. Together with a sample-barcoded 5' primer, a J-beta primer mix was included in a second PCR lasting about 6 to 11 cycles. MiXCR was run by TCRdb on the 5' RACE reads, yielding one entry per CDR3 protein. The data hold approximately 690,000 distinct CDR3 sequences, with roughly 41% observed a single time. The sample was blood. The receptors derive from an elderly man in good health.

The chain combines TRBV20-1 with TRBJ2-2; 8 bases agree with TRBD1. Germline loops: CDR1 DFQATT, CDR2 SNEGSKA (reference sequence). The CDR3 is made up of 16 amino acids. Trimming took 1 base from V and 1 from J; bases not matched to a gene: 5. This chain's CDR3 is CSARGTGTGNTGELFF. In DNA, the CDR3 is TGCAGTGCTAGAGGCACCGGGACAGGGAACACCGGGGAGCTGTTTTTT.

This chain links TRBV4-1 with TRBJ1-6; D not resolved. V dropped 4 bases and J dropped 7 bases, with 14 bases sitting between them. This CDR3 is built from 15 residues. The germline V gene has CDR1 MGHRA and CDR2 YSYEKL. CDR3 loop: CASSLTGESNSPLHF. CDR3 in DNA: TGCGCCAGCAGCCTAACTGGGGAGTCCAATTCACCCCTCCACTTT.

This clonotype was observed a few times. In nucleotides, the CDR3 is TGTGCCAGCAGCCTGTTGGTAGCGGGAGTTGGCGAGCAGTACTTC. Translation gives CASSLLVAGVGEQYF. V usage is TRBV12-3 or TRBV12-4 and J usage is TRBJ2-4, with 9 bases identical to TRBD2. The J call could be wrong; TRBJ2-7 is a better fit for the DNA end. This CDR3 region has 15 residues.

The chain has TRBV7-6 and TRBJ1-5; 10 nucleotides match TRBD1. From germline, CDR1 is SGHVS and CDR2 FNYEAQ. J lost 5 bases, V lost 5 bases, and 18 bases had no gene match. The CDR3 is 19 residues long. The CDR3 DNA follows: TGTGCCAGCAGCCCTCAGACAGGGACAGGGGAAACGAACGATCAGCCCCAGCATTTT. This sequence encodes CASSPQTGTGETNDQPQHF.

This chain joins TRBV6-2 or TRBV6-3 and TRBJ1-5; perhaps TRBD1 as D (5 bases). CDR3 length: 16 residues. Germline-derived CDR1 and CDR2 are MNHEY and SVGEGT. The germline V and J ends were trimmed by 2 bases and 4 bases, with 15 bases remaining between them. The CDR3: CASSYGSPGKNQPQHF. CDR3 nucleotide sequence: TGTGCCAGCAGTTACGGTTCCCCAGGGAAGAATCAGCCCCAGCATTTT.

The chain is built from TRBV7-2 and TRBJ1-4; D is unresolved. Trimming shortened V by 4 bases and J by 0 bases, and 12 bases separated the two germline ends. The CDR3 runs 16 residues. In germline, CDR1 is SGHTA, CDR2 FQGNSA. DNA of the CDR3: TGTGCCAGCAGCTCCGACCAAGAAGCAACTAATGAAAAACTGTTTTTT. Encoded protein: CASSSDQEATNEKLFF.

The J gene is TRBJ2-2, the V gene TRBV11-2; the D is unclear. The V end was cut by 7 bases, the J end by 5 bases, with 11 bases between. The CDR3 length is 13 residues. Germline CDR1 reads SGHAT; CDR2 reads FQNNGV. CDR3 sequence reads: CASTVDGTGELFF. CDR3 coding DNA: TGTGCCAGCACGGTTGATGGTACCGGGGAGCTGTTTTTT.

This rearrangement joins TRBV15 to TRBJ2-5; D may match TRBD1 or TRBD2 (5 bases each). The CDR3 consists of 14 residues. The V gene lost 0 bases and the J gene lost 4 bases, with 9 bases spanning the gap. Germline CDR1 and CDR2: LNHNV and YYDKDF (reference sequence). Here the CDR3 DNA reads TGTGCCACCAGCAGAGAGTCAGGGACAGAGACCCAGTACTTC. It specifies CATSRESGTETQYF.

V is TRBV6-2 or TRBV6-3 and J is TRBJ2-7, with a possible D match to TRBD1 (6 bases). The CDR3 has 14 residues. Trimming cost V 7 bases and J 0 bases, with 13 bases left between them. CDR1 is MNHEY, CDR2 SVGEGT, per germline. In DNA, the CDR3 is TGTGCCAGCAAGCACGGGACAAGCTCCTACGAGCAGTACTTC. It yields the protein CASKHGTSSYEQYF.

This clonotype has at least ten counts. The chain is built from TRBV29-1 and TRBJ2-3; possibly TRBD2 for D (7 bases). Germline CDR1 SQVTM, CDR2 ANQGSEA. Trimming took off 0 bases at V and 0 bases at J, with 16 bases between the two ends. This CDR3 contains 17 residues. The CDR3 region has the DNA TGCAGCGTTGAAGATGGGCGGGGGCGGCTTAGCACAGATACGCAGTATTTT. Translation: CSVEDGRGRLSTDTQYF.

The chain couples TRBV5-1 to TRBJ2-1; no clear D gene. CDR3 length: 14 residues. Germline values: CDR1 SGHRS, CDR2 YFSETQ. V lost 3 bases, J lost 3 bases, and 10 bases lay in between. Here the CDR3 reads CASSYRAGYNEQFF. Written as DNA, the CDR3 is TGCGCCAGCAGCTACCGGGCCGGCTACAATGAGCAGTTCTTC.

The chain has TRBV9 and TRBJ2-1; 10 bases match TRBD2. The CDR3 is made up of 15 amino acids. Looked up from germline, CDR1 is SGDLS and CDR2 is YYNGEE. The V gene end was trimmed by 0 bases and the J gene end by 10 bases; junction bases not matched to a gene: 7. The CDR3 sequence is CASSVGTSGKNEQFF. CDR3 nucleotide sequence: TGTGCCAGCAGCGTAGGGACTAGCGGAAAGAACGAGCAGTTCTTC.

The rearrangement joins TRBV6-1 to TRBJ2-7, with 9 bases aligning to TRBD1. The germline V gene has CDR1 MNHNS and CDR2 SASEGT. CDR3 length equals 16 residues. V lost 0 bases to trimming and J lost 0 bases; unmatched junction nucleotides: 3. The CDR3 here is CASSEARGQGSYEQYF. CDR3 bases: TGTGCCAGCAGTGAAGCTCGGGGACAGGGCTCCTACGAGCAGTACTTC.

The CDR3 sequence: CASSQDTMQFF. Written as DNA, the CDR3 is TGCGCCAGCAGCCAAGATACAATGCAGTTCTTC. The rearrangement uses TRBV4-1 and TRBJ2-1; D gene ambiguous. Deletions cut 0 bases from V and 12 bases from J, with 6 bases between. CDR1 is MGHRA and CDR2 is YSYEKL in the germline V gene. This CDR3 is built from 11 residues.

About this clonotype: A read error may produce the germline difference seen at one junction end. This chain connects TRBV28 to TRBJ2-1, with 10 bases that match TRBD2. The germline V gene encodes CDR1 MDHEN and CDR2 SYDVKM. This CDR3 spans 15 amino acids. Written as DNA, the CDR3 is TGTGTCAGCGGGGGGGGGTTAAGCTCCTACAATGAGCAGTTCTTC. Protein product: CVSGGGLSSYNEQFF.

A note on this clonotype: This clone may be a read error of a much larger clone one base away. V gene TRBV29-1 combines with J gene TRBJ2-6, with a tentative D call TRBD1 (5 bases). CDR3 length: 14 amino acids. Per germline, CDR1 SQVTM and CDR2 ANQGSEA. The CDR3 DNA follows: TGCAGCGTTGAAGAACAGTCTGGGGCCGACGTCCTGACTTTC. Amino acid sequence: CSVEEQSGADVLTF.

This chain uses TRBV4-3 with TRBJ2-5, with 8 bases identical to TRBD2. Unmatched junction bases numbered 5, after V lost 0 bases and J lost 5 bases. CDR1 LGHNA and CDR2 YSLEER come from the germline V gene. This CDR3 is built from 15 residues. The CDR3 DNA reads TGCGCCAGCAGCCAAGATCCGGGGGGGCTGGAGACCCAGTACTTC. Its translation: CASSQDPGGLETQYF.

Here the CDR3 reads CASSLRGRSSYNEQFF. The CDR3 DNA reads TGTGCCAGCAGTCTCAGGGGGCGTAGCTCCTACAATGAGCAGTTCTTC. This chain uses TRBV3-1 with TRBJ2-1; 8 positions agree with TRBD1. The CDR3 runs to 16 residues. With 6 bases clipped from V and 0 bases from J, the junction kept 7 bases outside the gene matches. Germline V gene lookup returns CDR1 LGHDT and CDR2 YNNKEL (reference sequence).

This clonotype was counted at least ten times. V usage is TRBV29-1 and J usage is TRBJ2-7; 7 bases agree with TRBD1. This CDR3 has 14 amino acids. V lost 4 bases to trimming and J lost 3 bases; unmatched junction nucleotides: 9. From germline, CDR1 is SQVTM and CDR2 ANQGSEA. The CDR3 sequence is CSVASPGQLYEQYF. The CDR3, as DNA: TGCAGCGTTGCTTCCCCGGGACAGCTCTACGAGCAGTACTTC.

This chain connects TRBV5-1 to TRBJ2-1; 9 positions agree with TRBD2. Per the germline V gene, CDR1 is SGHRS and CDR2 is YFSETQ. The CDR3 is made up of 14 amino acids. V gave up 7 bases and J gave up 2 bases; unmatched junction bases: 4. The CDR3 region has the DNA TGCGCCAGCGGGAGCGGGGGGACCTACAATGAGCAGTTCTTC. It codes for CASGSGGTYNEQFF.

The chain recombines TRBV6-5 with TRBJ2-7, with 9 bases lining up with TRBD2. V trimming: 0 bases; J trimming: 4 bases; junction bases outside the gene matches: 7. The CDR3 is made up of 16 amino acids. In germline, CDR1 is MNHEY, CDR2 SVGAGI. The CDR3 DNA reads as TGTGCCAGCAGTTACTCGAACCAGCGGGGGGAGTACGAGCAGTACTTC. Protein sequence: CASSYSNQRGEYEQYF.

This clonotype was seen only a few times. J is TRBJ2-3 and V is TRBV20-1, with a weak D call TRBD2 (6 bases). The CDR3 extends over 12 amino acids. Germline V gene data show CDR1 as DFQATT and CDR2 as SNEGSKA (reference sequence). V shed 7 bases and J shed 5 bases, with 13 bases lying between them. The CDR3 sequence: CSGREEVDTQYF. The CDR3 DNA reads TGCAGTGGAAGGGAGGAAGTAGATACGCAGTATTTT.